This TCR beta chain was recovered during a study of blood T cell repertoires in COVID-19. At the level of the study: COVID-19 samples collected from the United States, Italy and Spain covered acute and convalescent phases. From T cells, B-cell-depleted T cells, or PBMCs came the material, which was cDNA or gDNA.

Measured with immunoSEQ multiplex PCR; TCRdb has only the in-frame clones, and not every one. The table includes about 74,000 clones, roughly 86% detected once. The germline V gene has CDR1 KGHSH and CDR2 LQKENI. V dropped 3 bases and J dropped 7; count of bases not matched to a gene: 3. There are 14 residues in the CDR3. The chain employs TRBV18 and TRBJ1-3, with 10 bases fitting TRBD1. The sequence derives from a man aged 65-85 years with acute or convalescent COVID-19. The sequencing input was peripheral blood. In DNA, the CDR3 is TGTGCCAGCTCACCGGAGGACAGGGGGAACACCATATATTTT. Its translation: CASSPEDRGNTIYF. The variable domain in full, completed from reference TRBV18 and TRBJ1-3, reads NAGVMQNPRHLVRRRGQEARLRCSPMKGHSHVYWYRQLPEEGLKFMVYLQKENIIDESGMPKERFSAEFPKEGPSILRIQQVVRGDSAAYFCASSPEDRGNTIYFGEGSWLTVV.